This T cell receptor (beta chain) came from a study of human T cells and chemical hapten exposure. Described time point: patch test 1, 2 weeks after DPC sensitization. The treatment: therapeutic diphenylcyclopropenone sensitization with weekly scalp DPC. Total RNA was isolated from unfractionated whole blood. A word on this clonotype: Its antigen is currently unknown.

Germline values: CDR1 DFQATT, CDR2 SNEGSKA (reference sequence). Trimming at V came to 6 bases and at J to 1 base, leaving 11 bases not matched to a gene. This CDR3 comprises 16 residues. TCRdb re-called the RACE reads through MiXCR, storing one row per CDR3 protein. The table has approximately 74,000 distinct CDR3 sequences, around a third seen once. Broader study findings: The study found that DPC sensitization did not change TCRs above 1 in 1000 frequency.

Sample: whole blood, taken in connection with sensitization to the hapten diphenylcyclopropenone (DPC). This rearrangement joins TRBV20-1 to TRBJ2-2, with 7 bases fitting TRBD2. The sequence was collected from a man aged 35 to 55 with alopecia areata. Some clones in this sample may be carry-over from other donors' samples. As DNA, the CDR3 is TGCAGTGCCCCTGTGGCGGAGCGGGGGAACACCGGGGAGCTGTTTTTT. Protein: CSAPVAERGNTGELFF.